The T cell receptor (beta chain) under discussion was sequenced for a study of shared clonotypes between healthy human individuals. Whole-study context: Per-donor plates numbered three CD4 naive, three CD4 memory, two CD8 naive and one CD8 memory.

Study-wide results and caveats: Inspection by rarefaction showed sorted-subset sequencing to be incomplete despite large depth.

At a deep level, the assay was run. Sequencing used immunoSEQ multiplex PCR; TCRdb keeps in-frame clones, though not all of them. The sample comprises some 2,500,000 clones, over 85% of which are singletons, and roughly 0.36% rests with the top ten. This clone is a singleton in its sample. The antigen is not known. The CDR3 has 16 amino acids. Per the germline V gene, CDR1 is SGHDT and CDR2 is YYEEEE. Trimming cost V 1 base and J 2 bases, with 12 bases left between them. This sequence originates from a man between 18 and 35 years old in good health. Some clones in this sample may be carry-over from other donors' samples. The sample consisted of naive CD4+ T cells from PBMCs. Subset specified: CD45RA+ positively selected. The chain recombines TRBV5-6 with TRBJ1-4; D perhaps matches TRBD1 (5 bases). The CDR3 reads CASSLPGKGTNEKLFF. For the CDR3, the DNA is TGTGCCAGCAGCTTGCCAGGGAAGGGTACTAATGAAAAACTGTTTTTT.